Listed below are T cell receptor beta chains from one sample, sequenced in a study of blood T cell repertoires in COVID-19. Clones were sequenced by immunoSEQ multiplex PCR, and TCRdb holds only the in-frame ones, with some missing. Of about 480,000 clones in the sample, about 85% were seen once. The source material was PBMCs or T cells enriched from blood (not recorded which). The receptors were gathered from a young woman with acute COVID-19. The CDR3 runs from the conserved cysteine through the conserved F or W. The D gene is left open where the match is weak.

cdr3_length	j_call	d_call	v_call	cdr3_nt	cdr3_aa
13	TRBJ2-7	-	TRBV27	TGTGCCAGCAGATATTTGGACAGCTACGAGCAGTACTTC	CASRYLDSYEQYF
15	TRBJ2-5	TRBD2	TRBV5-1	TGCGCCAGCAGCTTGGGGAGCGGGAGGGCCGAGACCCAGTACTTC	CASSLGSGRAETQYF
14	TRBJ1-1	TRBD1	TRBV9	TGTGCCAGCAGCCACCGGGACAGGGCTTCTGAAGCTTTCTTT	CASSHRDRASEAFF
17	TRBJ2-5	TRBD2	TRBV3-1/TRBV3-2	TGTGCCAGCAGACCCCCTGTGTTGAGGGGAGGGGCAGAGACCCAGTACTTC	CASRPPVLRGGAETQYF
15	TRBJ2-7	-	TRBV6-5	TGTGCCAGCAGTTACGGGGGGTTGCAACCCAACGAGCAGTACTTC	CASSYGGLQPNEQYF
14	TRBJ2-1	-	TRBV3-1/TRBV3-2	TGTGCCAGCAGTAATCCCCCTACCTGGAATGAGCAGTTCTTC	CASSNPPTWNEQFF
14	TRBJ1-3	-	TRBV7-9	TGTGCCAGCAGCTTGATAGGGGCTGGAAACACCATATATTTT	CASSLIGAGNTIYF
14	TRBJ2-5	TRBD1	TRBV7-2	TGTGCCAGCAGCCGGGACAGGGGTTTAGAGACCCAGTACTTC	CASSRDRGLETQYF
15	TRBJ2-2	-	TRBV6-6	TGTGCCAGCAGTTACCGGACTACCCAAGCCGGGGAGCTGTTTTTT	CASSYRTTQAGELFF
13	TRBJ1-2	TRBD1	TRBV12-3/TRBV12-4	TGTGCCAGCAGCCCAAGACAGGGATCTGGCTACACCTTC	CASSPRQGSGYTF
16	TRBJ1-3	-	TRBV7-9	TGTGCCAGCAGCCCCCGACAGAGGCACTCTGGAAACACCATATATTTT	CASSPRQRHSGNTIYF
15	TRBJ2-1	TRBD2	TRBV18	TGTGCCAGCTCACCAGTCAGGACTAGTAGTGGTGAGCAGTTCTTC	CASSPVRTSSGEQFF
14	TRBJ2-7	TRBD1	TRBV7-2	TGTGCCAGCAGCACGGGACAGTTCTCCTACGAGCAGTACTTC	CASSTGQFSYEQYF
15	TRBJ1-5	TRBD1	TRBV13	TGTGCCAGCAGCCTCAGGGGACAGACCAATCAGCCCCAGCATTTT	CASSLRGQTNQPQHF
15	TRBJ2-1	TRBD2	TRBV4-3	TGCGCCAGCAGCCAAGAGCGGGAGAGGAACAATGAGCAGTTCTTC	CASSQERERNNEQFF
15	TRBJ1-4	TRBD1	TRBV29-1	TGCAGCGTTCCAGGCTGGACAGGGTCTAGAGAAAAACTGTTTTTT	CSVPGWTGSREKLFF